The present TCR beta chain was sequenced within a study of T cell responses to AZD1222 COVID-19 vaccine. Notes on the study in general: Nearly half of spike-specific TCRs reportedly go after variant regions that carry no mutations. The breadth and depth of Spike-specific TCRs increased once two AZD1222 doses had been given.

Comment on this clone: What it recognizes is unknown.

The V gene's germline CDR1 is MDHEN and CDR2 SYDVKM. Trimming took 6 bases from V and 3 from J; bases not matched to a gene: 10. This CDR3 contains 15 residues. This table comes from immunoSEQ multiplex PCR, and its TCRdb copy is limited to in-frame clones, with some not included. The repertoire has some 95,000 clones, over 85% of them found once; the top ten carry approximately 3%. This rearrangement joins TRBV28 to TRBJ1-2, with 7 bases fitting TRBD1. This specimen was peripheral blood, taken on day 0 of MenACWY control vaccination. This receptor was taken from an adult in good health. CDR3 sequence (DNA): TGTGCCAGCAGCGTCTCGACAGGGATCGACTATGGCTACACCTTC. This sequence encodes CASSVSTGIDYGYTF.